Described below is a single TCR beta chain sequence and its context. Its antigen is unidentified. General study findings and limits: Larger-cohort validation covered only one TCR beta V-J rearrangement.

After constant-region reverse-primer amplification, full-length variable regions underwent semi-nested PCR with Nested Universal Primer A. One entry per CDR3 protein, called by TCRdb with MiXCR from the 5' RACE reads. The sample has roughly 44,000 distinct CDR3 sequences, about 29% seen once. The CDR3 covers 12 residues. Trimming pared 7 bases from V and 3 bases from J, leaving 7 bases between. Germline CDR1 reads SEHNR; CDR2 reads FQNEAQ (reference sequence). Specimen: memory CD4+ T cells sorted from a lymph node. Subset here: memory CD4+ T cells, CD4+CD45RO+CD25-. The chain carries TRBV7-9 and TRBJ2-1; D unclear. The clonotype originates from a female donor with breast cancer. The CDR3 DNA follows: TGTGCCAGCAAACGGGTCTACAATGAGCAGTTCTTC. This codes for CASKRVYNEQFF.